A single sample is the source of the 10 T cell receptor beta chains below, sequenced in a study of blood T cell repertoires in COVID-19. TCRdb's table, derived via immunoSEQ multiplex PCR, lists solely in-frame clones and lacks some. Among 150,000 to 200,000 clones listed, roughly 78% were seen once. Material: peripheral blood. These receptors were collected from a woman of 80 years or more with active or convalescent COVID-19.

The rearrangement uses TRBV5-1 and TRBJ1-1; possibly TRBD1 for D (6 bases). The CDR3 totals 15 residues. Trimming cost V 4 bases and J 1 base, with 14 bases left between them. Germline CDR1 SGHRS, CDR2 YFSETQ. The chain's CDR3 is CASSLQGPGNTEAFF. The CDR3, as DNA: TGCGCCAGCAGCCTTCAGGGGCCCGGGAACACTGAAGCTTTCTTT.

The gene calls are TRBV4-3 and TRBJ2-7, with TRBD1 matching over 10 bases. After removal of 1 base from V and 5 bases from J, the junction contained 8 bases not matched to a gene. Germline V gene sequence: CDR1 LGHNA, CDR2 YSLEER. This CDR3 has 16 residues. The CDR3 loop reads CASSQGVRTGGNEQYF. The CDR3 DNA is TGCGCCAGCAGCCAAGGAGTTAGGACAGGGGGTAACGAGCAGTACTTC.

This rearrangement joins TRBV11-2 to TRBJ2-6; no clear D gene. CDR1 and CDR2 from the germline V gene are SGHAT and FQNNGV. The V and J ends lost 2 bases and 2 bases respectively, with 19 bases between them. The CDR3 length is 19 residues. CDR3 loop: CASSLWRGQRLAGANVLTF. In DNA form, the CDR3 reads TGTGCCAGCAGCTTATGGCGTGGTCAGCGCTTAGCTGGGGCCAACGTCCTGACTTTC.

The genes are TRBV27 and TRBJ1-5; D is possibly TRBD1 (6 bases). The CDR3 spans 16 residues. V was clipped by 3 bases and J by 6 bases, with 18 bases between them. Germline V gives CDR1 MNHEY, CDR2 SMNVEV (reference sequence). The CDR3 is CASSLGGRLGVQPQHF. Written as DNA, the CDR3 is TGTGCCAGCAGTTTGGGGGGGCGTCTCGGTGTTCAGCCCCAGCATTTT.

This clone has only one observation. This rearrangement joins TRBV9 to TRBJ1-6; D gene uncertain. CDR3 length equals 15 residues. Per the germline V gene, CDR1 is SGDLS and CDR2 is YYNGEE. Trimming removed 3 bases at V and 7 bases at J, with 14 bases between. CDR3 sequence reads: CASSALTMGNSPLHF. CDR3 coding DNA: TGTGCCAGCAGCGCCCTTACCATGGGCAATTCACCCCTCCACTTT. The full variable domain, its missing parts supplied by reference TRBV9 and TRBJ1-6, is DSGVTQTPKHLITATGQRVTLRCSPRSGDLSVYWYQQSLDQGLQFLIQYYNGEERAKGNILERFSAQQFPDLHSELNLSSLELGDSALYFCASSALTMGNSPLHFGNGTRLTVT.

The chain links TRBV19 to TRBJ1-2; 8 nucleotides line up with TRBD1. The CDR3 consists of 14 residues. Trimming took 11 bases from V and 8 from J; bases not matched to a gene: 16. CDR1 LNHDA and CDR2 SQIVND come from the germline V gene (reference sequence). Here the CDR3 reads CASYGGQAIVGYTF. The CDR3 DNA is TGTGCCTCCTACGGGGGACAGGCGATAGTCGGCTACACCTTC.

J is TRBJ2-3 and V is TRBV10-3; possibly TRBD2 for D (5 bases). Trimming removed 6 bases from V and 0 bases from J, with 10 bases in between. The CDR3 has 14 amino acids. The germline V gene encodes CDR1 ENHRY and CDR2 SYGVKD. The CDR3 nucleotides are TGTGCCATCAGCAAGGGCGGGAGCACAGATACGCAGTATTTT. This gives the protein CAISKGGSTDTQYF.

The chain uses TRBV27 and TRBJ1-2; D ambiguous. The CDR3 consists of 14 residues. Trimming shortened V by 0 bases and J by 5 bases, and 10 bases separated the two germline ends. The V gene's germline CDR1 is MNHEY and CDR2 SMNVEV (reference sequence). The CDR3 DNA follows: TGTGCCAGCAGTTTATCGCCGGGGATGTATGGCTACACCTTC. This translates into CASSLSPGMYGYTF.

This chain joins TRBV5-1 and TRBJ2-5; 7 bases agree with TRBD2. Germline V lookup: CDR1 SGHRS, CDR2 YFSETQ. J gave up 0 bases and V 9 bases, and 5 bases lay outside the gene matches. The CDR3 runs 13 residues. CDR3: CATNGGDQETQYF. CDR3 nucleotides: TGCGCCACCAATGGGGGGGACCAAGAGACCCAGTACTTC.

The chain employs TRBV10-3 and TRBJ2-7, with 8 bases matching TRBD1. V was clipped by 4 bases and J by 4 bases; unmatched bases: 9. The V gene's germline CDR1 is ENHRY and CDR2 SYGVKD. This CDR3 region has 15 residues. In nucleotides, the CDR3 is TGTGCCATCAGTGCGGGGCAGGGGGCGCGATACGAGCAGTACTTC. Translation gives CAISAGQGARYEQYF.